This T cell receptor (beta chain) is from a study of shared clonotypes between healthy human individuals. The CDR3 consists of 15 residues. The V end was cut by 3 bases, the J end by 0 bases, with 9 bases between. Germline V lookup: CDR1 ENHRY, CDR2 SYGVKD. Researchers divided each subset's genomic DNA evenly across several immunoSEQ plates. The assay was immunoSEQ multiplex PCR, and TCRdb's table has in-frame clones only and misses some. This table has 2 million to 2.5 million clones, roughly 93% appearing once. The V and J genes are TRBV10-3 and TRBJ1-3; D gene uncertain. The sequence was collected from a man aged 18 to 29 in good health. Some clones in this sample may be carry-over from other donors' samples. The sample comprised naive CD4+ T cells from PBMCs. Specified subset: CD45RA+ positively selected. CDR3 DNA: TGTGCCATCAGTGAAACAGCCCTCTCTGGAAACACCATATATTTT. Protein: CAISETALSGNTIYF.